This TCR beta chain was sequenced in a study of cytomegalovirus exposure and HLA in healthy donors. The V gene lost 0 bases and the J gene lost 2 bases, with 6 bases spanning the gap. The CDR3 is made up of 13 amino acids. Germline CDR1 reads SGHKS; CDR2 reads YYEKEE (reference sequence). The PCR was carried out with 60 Vbeta primers and 13 Jbeta primers. Sequencing used immunoSEQ multiplex PCR; TCRdb keeps in-frame clones, though not all of them. This table holds 130,000 or so clones, about 8.5% found once. The sequence was collected from a man aged 35 to 55 in good health and CMV-seronegative. The sequencing input was PBMCs. This chain joins TRBV5-5 and TRBJ2-7; D possibly corresponds to TRBD1 (5 bases). This CDR3 reads CASSLGTPYEQYF. In DNA, the CDR3 is TGTGCCAGCAGCTTGGGGACACCCTACGAGCAGTACTTC.